This entry lists 32 T cell receptor beta chains sequenced from one sample in a study of graft-versus-host responses after intestinal transplantation. Using immunoSEQ multiplex PCR, the repertoire was profiled, and TCRdb retains in-frame clones only, with some absent. There are 40,000 to 45,000 clones in the sample; roughly 96% occur only once, and 0.45% to 0.65% lies in the top ten. The antigens of these receptors remain unknown. The input for sequencing was unstimulated CD8+ T cells sorted from spleen or lymph node cells, taken before transplant. The receptors originated from a human donor who was the organ donor for an intestinal transplant.

As regards this clone: The same CDR3 can be traced to other DNA sequences in this sample. This chain connects TRBV7-3 to TRBJ2-3; D is undetermined. CDR1 is SGHTA, CDR2 FQGTGA, per germline. CDR3 length: 15 residues. The V end lost 4 bases, the J end lost 2 bases, and 13 bases lay between the germline ends. The CDR3 nucleotides read TGTGCCAGCAGCTCAGGTGACTTTATCACAGATACGCAGTATTTT. Its protein product is CASSSGDFITDTQYF.

The chain has TRBV4-1 and TRBJ2-5, with no clear D. This CDR3 contains 15 residues. Trimming cost V 3 bases and J 6 bases, with 17 bases left between them. Germline CDR1 MGHRA, CDR2 YSYEKL. Here the CDR3 DNA reads TGCGCCAGCAGCCACCGACTGTGGGTTGGGAAGACCCAGTACTTC. Residues: CASSHRLWVGKTQYF.

The chain joins TRBV4-1 to TRBJ2-1; D possibly corresponds to TRBD1 (6 bases). This CDR3 spans 14 amino acids. V was cut by 2 bases and J by 11 bases, with 16 bases left in between. CDR1 is MGHRA, CDR2 YSYEKL, per germline. CDR3 coding DNA: TGCGCCAGCAGCCAAATTGGTCTATGGGGGCAGCAGTTCTTC. It yields the protein CASSQIGLWGQQFF.

The chain employs TRBV6-5 and TRBJ1-4; the D gene is possibly TRBD1 (6 bases). From germline, CDR1 is MNHEY and CDR2 SVGAGI. Trimming removed 5 bases at V and 3 bases at J, with 13 bases between. The CDR3 sequence is 15 residues long. The DNA of the CDR3 is TGTGCCAGCAGTCAGAAGGGGGGCCCTAATGAAAAACTGTTTTTT. This sequence encodes CASSQKGGPNEKLFF.

The chain joins TRBV27 to TRBJ2-7, with D hard to call. Germline V gives CDR1 MNHEY, CDR2 SMNVEV (reference sequence). The CDR3 loop spans 13 amino acids. Trimming shortened V by 6 bases and J by 1 base, and 10 bases separated the two germline ends. The CDR3 protein is CASSLTNSYEQYF. CDR3 in DNA: TGTGCCAGCAGCCTAACAAATTCCTACGAGCAGTACTTC.

As for this clone: At one of its ends the junction is not consistent with the germline gene, which may arise from a read error. This rearrangement joins TRBV20-1 to TRBJ2-7; D uncertain. The CDR3 length is 10 residues. Germline V gene lookup returns CDR1 DFQATT and CDR2 SNEGSKA (reference sequence). In DNA form, the CDR3 reads TGCAGTGCAAGAGAAGCCGAGCAGTACTTC. Protein: CSAREAEQYF.

V gene TRBV6-6 combines with J gene TRBJ1-5; D is uncertain. V lost 3 bases and J 5 bases, leaving 5 bases between the germline ends. Germline values: CDR1 MNHNY, CDR2 SVGAGI (reference sequence). The CDR3 length is 12 residues. The CDR3 DNA sequence: TGTGCCAGCAGTTATCCCGATCAGCCCCAGCATTTT. Its protein product is CASSYPDQPQHF.

V and J are TRBV2 and TRBJ1-2; D may be TRBD1 (5 bases). The V gene lost 6 bases and the J gene lost 6 bases, with 23 bases spanning the gap. CDR3 length: 16 amino acids. Germline V CDR1 and CDR2: SNHLY, FYNNEI. The CDR3 loop reads CASRESTGSPLDGYTF. The CDR3 DNA sequence: TGTGCCAGCAGGGAATCAACAGGCTCTCCCCTTGATGGCTACACCTTC. The full variable domain, rest sourced from reference TRBV2 and TRBJ1-2, is EPEVTQTPSHQVTQMGQEVILRCVPISNHLYFYWYRQILGQKVEFLVSFYNNEISEKSEIFDDQFSVERPDGSNFTLKIRSTKLEDSAMYFCASRESTGSPLDGYTFGSGTRLTVV.

CDR3 protein: CASSLVERGLTGELFF. CDR3 nucleotide sequence: TGCGCCAGCAGCTTGGTCGAGCGGGGGTTAACCGGGGAGCTGTTTTTT. This chain connects TRBV5-1 to TRBJ2-2, with 8 bases matching TRBD2. The CDR3 consists of 16 residues. The V gene's germline CDR1 is SGHRS and CDR2 YFSETQ. After removal of 0 bases from V and 5 bases from J, the junction contained 6 bases not matched to a gene.

The V and J genes are TRBV4-1 and TRBJ2-7, with a weak D call TRBD1 (7 bases). Germline CDR1 MGHRA, CDR2 YSYEKL. V gave up 2 bases and J gave up 4 bases, with 15 bases separating them. The CDR3 sequence is 15 residues long. The CDR3: CASSQLGQGGYEQYF. The CDR3, as DNA: TGCGCCAGCAGCCAATTGGGTCAGGGGGGATACGAGCAGTACTTC.

The chain has TRBV7-8 and TRBJ1-6, with TRBD1 as a possible D gene (5 bases). In germline, CDR1 is SGHVS, CDR2 FQNEAQ. V shed 2 bases and J shed 3 bases, with 11 bases lying between them. The CDR3 is 16 amino acids. CDR3 sequence: CASSLLGEGYNSPLHF. In nucleotides, the CDR3 is TGTGCCAGCAGCTTATTGGGGGAAGGCTATAATTCACCCCTCCACTTT.

Here the CDR3 DNA reads TGTGCCATCGACAGGGGGCTCAGGGGCGAGCAGTACTTC. It yields the protein CAIDRGLRGEQYF. This rearrangement joins TRBV6-1 to TRBJ2-7; 10 positions agree with TRBD1. With 10 bases clipped from V and 6 bases from J, the junction kept 9 bases outside the gene matches. CDR1 and CDR2 (germline): MNHNS, SASEGT. The CDR3 totals 13 residues.

J is TRBJ2-5 and V is TRBV4-2; D might be TRBD1 (6 bases). V was trimmed by 0 bases and J by 1 base, leaving 9 bases between them. The germline CDR1 and CDR2 sequences are LGHNA and YNFKEQ. The CDR3 totals 15 residues. CDR3 in DNA: TGTGCCAGCAGCCAAGAAGGACAGATCCAAGAGACCCAGTACTTC. Amino acid sequence: CASSQEGQIQETQYF.

The rearrangement joins TRBV14 to TRBJ2-4; D might be TRBD2 (6 bases). Between the trimmed V and J ends, which lost 8 bases and 4 bases, there was a span of 12 bases. Looked up from germline, CDR1 is SGHDN and CDR2 is FVKESK. The CDR3 has 13 residues. This CDR3 is CASSSGRKNIQYF. The CDR3 bases are TGTGCCAGCTCGTCGGGGAGGAAAAACATTCAGTACTTC.

V is TRBV19 and J is TRBJ1-2, with D unclear. The CDR3 spans 13 residues. Germline-derived CDR1 and CDR2 are LNHDA and SQIVND (reference sequence). Trimming left V 3 bases short and J 4 bases short, with 9 bases between. The CDR3 loop is CASSISWFYGYTF. In DNA, the CDR3 is TGTGCCAGTAGTATTAGCTGGTTCTATGGCTACACCTTC.

This chain connects TRBV4-3 to TRBJ2-2; D uncertain. The CDR3 totals 18 residues. Trimming cost V 0 bases and J 6 bases, with 20 bases left between them. CDR1 and CDR2 (germline): LGHNA, YSLEER. The CDR3 sequence is CASSQDLGVVVLAGELFF. Here the CDR3 DNA reads TGCGCCAGCAGCCAAGATCTCGGCGTAGTGGTGTTGGCCGGGGAGCTGTTTTTT.

The chain is built from TRBV5-1 and TRBJ2-4, with 8 bases fitting TRBD2. V dropped 3 bases and J dropped 0; count of bases not matched to a gene: 11. The CDR3 has 18 amino acids. Germline CDR1 reads SGHRS; CDR2 reads YFSETQ. The CDR3: CASSSRRGGDKAKNIQYF. In DNA form, the CDR3 reads TGCGCCAGCAGCTCGAGACGGGGGGGGGATAAAGCCAAAAACATTCAGTACTTC.

The chain combines TRBV7-9 with TRBJ2-7; a possible D gene is TRBD1 (6 bases). This CDR3 is built from 14 residues. CDR1 SEHNR and CDR2 FQNEAQ come from the germline V gene (reference sequence). V lost 5 bases to trimming and J lost 2 bases, with 13 bases between them. CDR3: CASSRTAETYEQYF. CDR3 sequence (DNA): TGTGCCAGCAGCAGGACAGCTGAAACCTACGAGCAGTACTTC.

The V and J genes are TRBV22-1 and TRBJ1-2. TRBV22-1 represents a pseudogene. This CDR3 is built from 16 residues. The CDR3, as DNA: TGTCCTGGGAGTGTATGGCAAGCGAGAAAGACCTATGGCTACACCTTC. This gives the protein CPGSVWQARKTYGYTF.

The CDR3, as DNA: TGTGCCACCAGCAGACTAGCGGGGGAGTACAATGAGCAGTTCTTC. Encoded protein: CATSRLAGEYNEQFF. V and J are TRBV15 and TRBJ2-1; 10 bases map to TRBD2. The trim removed 2 bases at V and 4 bases at J, leaving 2 bases unmatched. The CDR3 loop spans 15 amino acids. Germline loops: CDR1 LNHNV, CDR2 YYDKDF (reference sequence).

The chain's CDR3 is CASTSTGGTEAFF. The DNA of the CDR3 is TGCGCCAGCACCAGTACAGGGGGCACTGAAGCTTTCTTT. V gene TRBV4-1 combines with J gene TRBJ1-1, with 8 nucleotides matching TRBD1. The trim removed 7 bases at V and 4 bases at J, leaving 5 bases unmatched. CDR1 is MGHRA and CDR2 is YSYEKL in the germline V gene. CDR3 length equals 13 residues.

The chain is built from TRBV30 and TRBJ1-4; 9 bases are shared with TRBD1. The junction had 3 bases not matched to a gene; V was cut back by 2 bases and J by 5 bases. The CDR3 is 14 residues long. The V gene's germline CDR1 is GTSNPN and CDR2 SVGIG (reference sequence). Here the CDR3 DNA reads TGTGCCTGGAGTTTGACAGGGGGAAATGAAAAACTGTTTTTT. This sequence encodes CAWSLTGGNEKLFF. The full variable domain, in which reference TRBV30 and TRBJ1-4 provide the parts outside the CDR3, is SQTIHQWPATLVQPVGSPLSLECTVEGTSNPNLYWYRQAAGRGLQLLFYSVGIGQISSEVPQNLSASRPQDRQFILSSKKLLLSDSGFYLCAWSLTGGNEKLFFGSGTQLSVL.

The V call is TRBV10-1, the J call TRBJ1-4; D gene uncertain. The V end lost 3 bases, the J end lost 5 bases, and 22 bases lay between the germline ends. CDR3 size: 18 residues. Germline assignment: CDR1 WNHNN and CDR2 SYGVQD (reference sequence). The CDR3, as DNA: TGCGCCAGCAGTGACCATGGATGTCTCCCAGTCGACAATGAAAAACTGTTTTTT. It translates to CASSDHGCLPVDNEKLFF.

The rearrangement links TRBV29-1 to TRBJ2-2; 10 positions match TRBD1. V was clipped by 4 bases and J by 5 bases; unmatched bases: 4. CDR3 length: 14 residues. Germline lookup yields CDR1 SQVTM and CDR2 ANQGSEA. The CDR3 spells CSVVGQGGTGELFF. The CDR3 nucleotides read TGCAGCGTTGTAGGACAGGGGGGAACCGGGGAGCTGTTTTTT.

The chain carries TRBV6-1 and TRBJ2-7; D possibly uses TRBD1 or TRBD2 (6 bases each). This CDR3 region has 14 residues. Germline V gene sequence: CDR1 MNHNS, CDR2 SASEGT. V gave up 5 bases and J gave up 4 bases, with 15 bases separating them. CDR3 amino acids: CASSSPRGGYEQYF. In nucleotides, the CDR3 is TGTGCCAGCAGTTCGCCCAGGGGAGGTTACGAGCAGTACTTC.

The rearrangement links TRBV10-3 to TRBJ2-1, with TRBD2 identical over 8 bases. The CDR3 covers 16 residues. With 3 bases clipped from V and 7 bases from J, the junction kept 11 bases outside the gene matches. CDR1 and CDR2 from the germline V gene are ENHRY and SYGVKD. CDR3 sequence (DNA): TGTGCCATCAGTGATCCTACCGGGGGGGCGCGAAATGAGCAGTTCTTC. As protein: CAISDPTGGARNEQFF.

The genes are TRBV18 and TRBJ1-2; 7 bases fit TRBD1. Trimming at V came to 6 bases and at J to 4 bases, leaving 17 bases not matched to a gene. There are 17 residues in the CDR3. CDR1 and CDR2 from the germline V gene are KGHSH and LQKENI. The CDR3 is CASSPTTGTAISYGYTF. In DNA form, the CDR3 reads TGTGCCAGCTCGCCTACTACCGGGACAGCCATTTCCTATGGCTACACCTTC.

The chain recombines TRBV4-2 with TRBJ1-5, with D unclear. Germline lookup yields CDR1 LGHNA and CDR2 YNFKEQ. Trimming left V 0 bases short and J 7 bases short, with 7 bases between. This CDR3 has 13 residues. CDR3 in DNA: TGTGCCAGCAGCCAAGAACTTGGGCAGCCCCAGCATTTT. This sequence encodes CASSQELGQPQHF.

The V call is TRBV10-2, the J call TRBJ2-3; 8 positions match TRBD1. Germline lookup yields CDR1 WSHSY and CDR2 SAAADI. The CDR3 length is 14 residues. Trimming at V came to 3 bases and at J to 8 bases, leaving 7 bases not matched to a gene. The CDR3 coding sequence is TGCGCCAGCAGTGAATGGACAGGGCTGGGTACGCAGTATTTT. Its protein product is CASSEWTGLGTQYF.

This chain connects TRBV5-1 to TRBJ2-7; either TRBD1 or TRBD2 may fit D (5 bases each). CDR1 SGHRS and CDR2 YFSETQ come from the germline V gene. Trimming pared 0 bases from V and 0 bases from J, leaving 16 bases between. The CDR3 loop spans 17 amino acids. CDR3 amino acids: CASSLVDGGPASYEQYF. The CDR3 DNA sequence: TGCGCCAGCAGCTTGGTCGATGGGGGACCAGCCTCCTACGAGCAGTACTTC.

The chain combines TRBV2 with TRBJ1-2; maybe TRBD1 (6 bases). Germline V gene sequence: CDR1 SNHLY, CDR2 FYNNEI. Trimming removed 8 bases at V and 4 bases at J, with 20 bases between. The length of the CDR3 is 15 residues. The CDR3, as DNA: TGTGCCAGCTCGGTTGGGGCAGGGGACCTCTATGGCTACACCTTC. It is translated as CASSVGAGDLYGYTF.

This chain links TRBV13 with TRBJ2-7; D not resolved. The V end lost 3 bases, the J end lost 7 bases, and 7 bases lay between the germline ends. Germline values: CDR1 PRHDT, CDR2 FYEKMQ (reference sequence). This CDR3 is built from 11 residues. CDR3 residues: CASSFREEQYF. CDR3 nucleotides: TGTGCCAGCAGCTTCAGAGAAGAGCAGTACTTC.